Included here is one T cell receptor (beta chain) sequence, with context. Its antigen is unknown. It has no much larger one-base neighbor in the sample; base qualities were not kept. The data were taken from a study of blood T cell repertoires in COVID-19 (dated by TCRdb to about 2020). Turning to the overall study: Samples covering the acute and convalescent phases of COVID-19 were provided by collaborators in the United States, Italy and Spain. The repertoires were made available in a free public database intended to serve as a resource for research on the immune response to SARS-CoV-2. HLA class I and class II types, where available, came from metadata supplied by the sample provider rather than from assay-based typing. Samples were obtained from the ongoing ImmuneRACE study (first 160 participants) and from 1,254 subjects provided by 6 global collaborators. Deeply sampled blood TCRbeta repertoires from subjects exposed to, actively infected with, or recovered from COVID-19 were included in the dataset. A de-identified subject ID, COVID-19 status, age in years and sex were almost always included in the sample metadata. The material from the prospective study consisted of cDNA or gDNA derived from T cells, B-cell-depleted T cells, or PBMCs.

Broader findings and caveats from the paper: Clinical and demographic metadata were provided uncurated, with the amount varying by source and participant.

Via the germline V gene, CDR1 is KGHDR and CDR2 SFDVKD. Unmatched junction bases come to 9, with V trimmed by 5 bases and J by 1 base. Its CDR3 holds 16 amino acids, cysteine through phenylalanine. The entry retains the CDR3 DNA only, 48 bases that are in frame from base 1. Another Seattle source contributed samples from volunteer blood donors who had recovered from COVID-19. The collaborating institutions used their own protocols to collect whole blood in K2EDTA tubes. For TCRbeta analysis, collaborator samples were shipped as frozen whole blood, as isolated PBMCs, or as DNA extracted from either sample type. TCRbeta CDR3 regions were amplified from genomic DNA using the immunoSEQ Assay, a bias-controlled multiplex PCR. As for the authors' bioinformatics: The number of nucleated cells in each sample was estimated by amplification of reference gene primers within the assay. To quantify the absolute abundance of each unique TCRbeta CDR3 rearrangement, sequence reads were collapsed and filtered. For each sample, productive Simpson clonality was calculated by taking the square root of Simpson's diversity index across productive rearrangements. The table comes from immuneACCESS by way of TCRdb, which keeps in-frame sequences with V and J called. Part of the clones is missing from these tables; in studies checked, under half for an unresolved V gene and the rest for unknown reasons. V and J calls and clone size come straight from that table; D and trimming were deduced from the DNA. The sample table shows fewer than 300,000 clones, and roughly 86% are seen once. The biggest ten clones account for roughly 9.8% of the sample.

Material for sequencing was peripheral blood. Rearrangement joined TRBV24-1 to TRBJ2-7; 8 middle bases align to TRBD1. This TCR came from a man aged 35-49 years who had recovered from COVID-19. The encoded CDR3 is CATSVTDRGLSYEQYF. The base sequence is TGTGCCACCAGTGTAACAGACAGGGGCCTATCCTACGAGCAGTACTTC.